The text below deals with one TCR beta chain. Its antigen remains undetermined. Base qualities are not at hand, and no much larger clone is one base apart. This entry belongs to a study of cytomegalovirus exposure and HLA in healthy donors (TCRdb year 2017). With respect to the entire study: An earlier analysis of some 620 of the donors reported 276 Gb of sequence data and 117 million unique TCR beta sequences obtained from approximately 180 million T cells. A later analysis re-examined previously published TCR beta repertoires from several hundred donors and added high-resolution HLA genotyping to investigate patterns of TCR occurrence. Of the 350 to 450 genotyped donors, roughly 76% were placed in the genetic ancestry cluster associated with self-reported Caucasian donors. Every discovery cohort repertoire had been produced on one sequencing platform. Besides the first cohort of about 730 subjects, a separate validation cohort made up of 90 to 150 different subjects was used. The study was designed to test whether signatures of past pathogen exposure could be identified by cataloging public T cell receptors. To predict cytomegalovirus infection status, the study brought together high-throughput TCR immunosequencing, statistical association of individual TCRs with disease status, and machine learning. Because of strong linkage in the cohort, 4 to 6 DR-DQ haplotypes were treated as single units for association and clustering. Class I and class II HLA loci were covered by the typing at four-digit resolution. An earlier analysis of about 600 of the donors used high-throughput TCR beta sequencing to judge whether each TCR beta V gene segment behaved as functional or pseudogenic. On average, roughly 250,000 unique TCR beta nucleotide sequences were sequenced per donor among fewer than 500 genotyped donors of the cohort, with roughly a sixth of those sequences being non-productive. Rather than drawing on any new phenotypic data, the later analysis identified candidate immune exposures from TCR beta sequences and the way those sequences occurred across donors. The study used immunosequencing to profile the T cell repertoires of 600 to 850 subjects and linked those repertoires to cytomegalovirus serostatus. The number of typed donors differed by locus: 629-630 for A, B, C, DRB1 and DQB1; some 500 for DQA1; approximately 610 for DPA1; and 400 to 480 for DPB1. Alongside the repertoire data, information on donor age, sex, ethnicity and CMV serostatus was compiled. Around 320 gigabases of sequencing data and approximately 80 million unique TCR sequences were included in an early release covering 500 to 750 HLA-typed donors. A later genetic analysis used genome-wide SNP genotypes for about 65% of the roughly 700 donors, treating that subset as a discovery cohort. Findings and caveats that apply to the study as a whole: In a later genetic analysis, fewer N-insertions in productive TCRs were reported among donors in an Asian-associated ancestry cluster than the roughly 700-donor mean. In a later analysis, several top co-occurrence clusters were reported to appear linked to parvovirus B19, influenza, CMV and Epstein-Barr virus. A later genetic analysis associated a missense DCLRE1C variant with V-gene and J-gene trimming of TCR beta chains, and an independent cohort replicated the association. According to a later analysis, TCR association rates differed among HLA loci, with DRB1 alleles showing the most associated TCRs and HLA-C alleles showing the fewest. Strong co-occurrence of HLA alleles, especially DR and DQ, made assigning TCR associations to individual alleles difficult. Some IMGT-functional V segments, including TRBV6-2 and TRBV6-3, could not be told apart with the 87-base-pair reads, so those segments were excluded. Because HLA typing was unavailable for some donors at each locus, only the typed subset was used in association tests. Three of the identified cytomegalovirus-associated TCR beta chains were confirmed in vitro to be specific for cytomegalovirus antigens. A cluster of highly shared sequence variants was judged likely to represent a technical artifact of the sequencing pipeline. In this cohort, only TCR beta chains were sequenced, and detectable features were limited by the absence of alpha or paired-chain data. It was suggested by the authors that the approach could potentially be generalized to other disease states and immunological phenotypes. A further reported finding was that TCR beta sequences accurately predicted the HLA-A and HLA-B alleles for most subjects in the first cohort. Most CMV-associated TCR beta chains appeared to be HLA-restricted in a later analysis, and the HLA associations seemed to be driven largely by CMV exposure. Most TCR sequences were seen in very few donors, while some public TCRs were found in many individuals. Specific HLA alleles were associated with 16,951 TCR beta sequences at a false discovery rate of 0.05 in a later analysis. An earlier analysis of several hundred of the donors showed that most TCR beta V segments appeared in productive rearrangements either about 87% or about 30% of the time, which broadly matched IMGT annotations. Immune exposure information for the cohort was limited to CMV serostatus. Because counts were too low, more than 15 rarely observed V segments, including chromosome 9 orphons, were excluded from the earlier analysis of several hundred of the donors. A total of some 180 TCR beta chains were listed by the study as associated with cytomegalovirus. The classifier was reported to diagnose cytomegalovirus status with high specificity and sensitivity in both the original and validation cohorts. Compared with equally common non-associated chains, HLA-associated TCR beta chains in a later analysis were more clonally expanded and had lower generation probabilities. Presence/absence analyses assumed roughly uniform sequencing depth across donors, an assumption that may not hold. Correlated functional status among segregating V segments might reflect linkage disequilibrium, but an unknown experimental factor could not be ruled out.

V is clipped by 5 bases and J by 0 bases, and the sequence between their germline boundaries is 8 bases long. From cysteine to phenylalanine, the CDR3 is 14 amino acids long. The sequence is cut down to CDR3 DNA, 42 bases in frame from base 1. As encoded in the germline V gene, CDR1 is MNHEY while CDR2 is SVGAGI. The method behind the library was the immunoSEQ multiplex PCR assay. A mixture of 60 forward primers for TCR Vbeta segments and 13 reverse primers for TCR Jbeta segments was used in the multiplex PCR. Amplification of the CDR3 region of rearranged TCR beta genes was performed with a multiplex PCR assay on genomic DNA. The amplified TCR beta libraries were sequenced on the Illumina HiSeq System as 87-base-pair reads. The original methods were these. In a later analysis, tens of millions of unique TCR beta chains were counted across the roughly 670 repertoires, and about 10 million of these chains were shared by at least two donors. A nearest-neighbor algorithm error-corrected the raw reads and collapsed the reads into unique sequences, merging closely related sequences to remove PCR and sequencing errors. CDR3 sequences were aligned to IMGT reference sequences to assign V, D and J gene segments. For a sequence to be retained, a match of at least six nucleotides was required to both a V gene segment and a J gene segment. A rearrangement was called productive if the CDR3 had no stop codons and remained in frame with V and J, and every other rearrangement was called non-productive. CDR3 was defined according to IMGT convention as the region running from the second conserved V-encoded cysteine to the conserved J-encoded phenylalanine. The earlier analysis of approximately 590 of the donors excluded any sequence lacking an unambiguous match to a single V gene segment. In an earlier analysis of some 590 of the donors, V segments were called functional above 56.7% productive rearrangements and were called segregating when the between-donor standard deviation exceeded 5%. To diagnose cytomegalovirus status from the catalog of TCR beta chain sequences, a statistical classification framework was built. In a later analysis, TCR nucleotide sequences were compared against IMGT/GENE-DB human TR gene sequences so that V and J genes could be assigned. In a later analysis, CDR3 sequences and most-parsimonious VDJ recombination scenarios were assigned using the TCRdist pipeline. A later analysis defined each TCR beta chain by its CDR3 amino acid sequence plus V-gene family, and excluded reads lacking a unique V-gene family. To address suspected cross-contamination and a sequencing artifact, a later analysis removed approximately 600 highly shared, low-generation-probability nucleotide sequences. For each public chain, a later analysis derived a clonal expansion index from normalized ranks of inferred template counts within each repertoire. Generation probabilities in a later analysis came from a VDJ recombination model fitted to out-of-frame rearrangements, and those results were checked against IGoR. In a later analysis, hypergeometric tests were used to score TCR-TCR, TCR-HLA and TCR-CMV co-occurrence, with a repertoire-size bias correction applied to TCR pairs. In a later analysis, false discovery rates were estimated by permuting HLA or CMV assignments 20 times. In a later analysis, co-occurring TCRs were grouped with DBSCAN, and TCRdist sequence similarity was added when clustering was performed within HLA-allele-positive subsets. For co-occurrence clustering, repertoires with fewer than 30,000 or more than 120,000 public chains were excluded, along with five or six repertoires with anomalous nucleotide sharing. Not all clones reach the TCRdb copy of this immuneACCESS table, which keeps in-frame sequences only. Checked studies attribute under half of the gap to unresolved V genes and leave the rest unexplained. The V and J calls and clone size are taken from that table; D and trimming were inferred from the DNA. This sample is represented by around 170,000 clones; approximately 84% of them were singletons. Jointly, the top ten make up about 3.1% of the sample.

In total, roughly 710 healthy bone marrow donors made up the cohort. At the time of sampling, every cohort member was nominally healthy, though immune exposures that went unrecorded were likely present. The donor tested CMV seropositive and was one of the 289 seropositive cohort members. Every donor gave a peripheral blood sample, and the peripheral blood mononuclear cells from that sample were used for TCR beta sequencing. The Qiagen DNeasy Blood Extraction Kit was used to extract genomic DNA from the blood cell samples. The receptor comes from a woman between 50 and 59 years old in good health and CMV-seropositive. The V and J genes are TRBV6-5 and TRBJ1-3; no confident D gene assignment can be made. What was sequenced was PBMCs. The nucleotide sequence reads TGTGCCAGCAGTGAGGCCAGCTCTGGAAACACCATATATTTT. It codes for CASSEASSGNTIYF.